A selection of T cell receptor beta chains follows, all from one sample in a study of T cell responses to AZD1222 COVID-19 vaccine. Using immunoSEQ multiplex PCR, the repertoire was profiled, and TCRdb retains in-frame clones only, with some absent. The table has about 150,000 clones, roughly 87% seen once. The material sequenced was peripheral blood, taken 28 days after the second AZD1222 dose. These receptor sequences come from an adult who received the AZD1222 COVID-19 vaccine. The CDR3 runs from the conserved cysteine through the conserved F or W. A D gene is named only where the DNA matches it firmly. Clone size is shown for a subset of rows, as once, few, many or a class of expanded clone.

d_gene,j_gene,abundance,v_gene,CDR3aa,CDR3nt
-,TRBJ1-4,-,TRBV7-2,CASSPRGLYEKLFF,TGTGCCAGCAGCCCACGCGGGTTGTATGAAAAACTGTTTTTT
TRBD1,TRBJ2-7,-,TRBV30,CASGQGVSDEQYF,TGTGCCTCGGGACAGGGGGTTTCCGACGAGCAGTACTTC
TRBD2,TRBJ2-3,-,TRBV7-6,CASSFGGRGGDTQYF,TGTGCCAGCAGCTTCGGCGGGAGGGGGGGTGATACGCAGTATTTT
TRBD1,TRBJ1-1,few,TRBV29-1,CSAQNGDTGDTEAFF,TGCAGCGCTCAGAACGGGGACACAGGGGACACTGAAGCTTTCTTT
-,TRBJ1-4,many,TRBV7-9,CASSLDTTNEKLFF,TGTGCCAGCAGCTTGGACACGACTAATGAAAAACTGTTTTTT
-,TRBJ1-6,-,TRBV5-5,CASSRSTFTSSYNSPLHF,TGTGCCAGCAGCCGTTCGACATTTACGAGCTCCTATAATTCACCCCTCCACTTT
-,TRBJ2-7,-,TRBV4-3,CASSQEREGYEQYF,TGCGCCAGCAGCCAAGAGCGAGAGGGGTACGAGCAGTACTTC
-,TRBJ1-2,-,TRBV20-1,CSASSPGRNYGYTF,TGCAGTGCTAGTAGCCCGGGACGGAACTATGGCTACACCTTC
TRBD1,TRBJ1-5,-,TRBV27,CASSRDREDQPQHF,TGTGCCAGCAGTCGGGACAGGGAGGATCAGCCCCAGCATTTT
-,TRBJ1-1,-,TRBV3-1/TRBV3-2,CASSLNGMNTEAFF,TGTGCCAGCAGCCTTAACGGAATGAACACTGAAGCTTTCTTT
TRBD2,TRBJ2-7,-,TRBV19,CASSLRLAGAYEQYF,TGTGCCAGTAGTCTAAGACTAGCGGGGGCCTACGAGCAGTACTTC
TRBD1,TRBJ2-7,-,TRBV29-1,CSVYGQGAYEQYF,TGCAGCGTTTACGGACAGGGGGCCTACGAGCAGTACTTC
-,TRBJ2-7,-,TRBV6-2/TRBV6-3,CASSPGTGFHYEQYF,TGTGCCAGCAGCCCGGGGACGGGATTCCACTACGAGCAGTACTTC
-,TRBJ1-2,-,TRBV5-3,CARSGETRLHYGYTF,TGTGCCAGAAGCGGAGAGACACGATTACACTATGGCTACACCTTC
TRBD2,TRBJ2-7,-,TRBV4-2,CASSPSQGAGEPRNEQYF,TGTGCCAGCAGCCCTTCTCAGGGAGCGGGAGAGCCTAGGAACGAGCAGTACTTC
TRBD1,TRBJ2-1,-,TRBV7-3,CASSLGDRDVGEQFF,TGTGCCAGCAGCTTAGGGGACAGGGACGTGGGTGAGCAGTTCTTC
-,TRBJ2-1,-,TRBV6-5,CAISRGLPFF,TGTGCCATCTCCCGGGGGTTGCCGTTCTTC
-,TRBJ1-2,-,TRBV6-1,CASSEEGDYGYTF,TGTGCCAGCAGTGAAGAGGGGGACTATGGCTACACCTTC
TRBD1,TRBJ1-4,once,TRBV5-5,CASSLSGQDEKLFF,TGTGCCAGCAGCTTGTCCGGACAGGATGAAAAACTGTTTTTT
-,TRBJ2-1,-,TRBV13,CASSSEHSLPDNEQFF,TGTGCCAGCAGCTCCGAACACAGCCTCCCCGACAATGAGCAGTTCTTC
-,TRBJ1-2,-,TRBV29-1,CSVRGGAGHLGYGYTF,TGCAGCGTGAGGGGAGGGGCGGGGCATCTTGGCTATGGCTACACCTTC
-,TRBJ1-6,-,TRBV7-9,CASSSYRVGNSPLHF,TGTGCCAGCAGCTCATACAGGGTCGGTAATTCACCCCTCCACTTT
-,TRBJ1-5,once,TRBV28,CASSLQWNQPQHF,TGTGCCAGCAGTTTGCAGTGGAATCAGCCCCAGCATTTT
-,TRBJ1-1,-,TRBV19,CASSIKGSFTEAFF,TGTGCCAGTAGTATTAAAGGCAGTTTCACTGAAGCTTTCTTT
-,TRBJ1-3,-,TRBV29-1,CSVVKNPGSGNTIYF,TGCAGCGTTGTGAAGAACCCGGGCTCTGGAAACACCATATATTTT
-,TRBJ1-1,-,TRBV6-2/TRBV6-3,CASSYVRDNTEAFF,TGTGCCAGCAGTTACGTAAGGGATAACACTGAAGCTTTCTTT
TRBD1,TRBJ1-2,-,TRBV27,CASSFGQGVYGYTF,TGTGCCAGCAGTTTTGGACAGGGGGTCTATGGCTACACCTTC
-,TRBJ2-6,-,TRBV7-9,CASSLGASGANVLTF,TGTGCCAGCAGCTTAGGCGCATCTGGGGCCAACGTCCTGACTTTC
-,TRBJ2-1,-,TRBV7-2,CASSLGQSGYNEQFF,TGTGCCAGCAGCTTAGGACAATCCGGATACAATGAGCAGTTCTTC
-,TRBJ1-2,-,TRBV7-2,CASSLGGKADYGYTF,TGTGCCAGCAGCTTAGGGGGCAAGGCAGACTATGGCTACACCTTC
-,TRBJ1-4,once,TRBV29-1,CSVGLSRSGEKLFF,TGCAGCGTTGGGTTGTCGAGGAGCGGTGAAAAACTGTTTTTT
-,TRBJ1-6,-,TRBV5-4,CASSLGIHEGSPLHF,TGTGCCAGCAGCTTGGGTATACATGAGGGTTCACCCCTCCACTTT
-,TRBJ1-1,-,TRBV4-2,CASSQADRAPEAFF,TGTGCCAGCAGCCAGGCAGATAGGGCTCCTGAAGCTTTCTTT
TRBD2,TRBJ2-3,few,TRBV20-1,CSASKREMGPGGTQYF,TGCAGTGCTAGTAAGCGGGAGATGGGCCCGGGCGGTACGCAGTATTTT
-,TRBJ2-7,-,TRBV6-2/TRBV6-3,CASSNMEGRADEQYF,TGTGCCAGCAGTAATATGGAGGGAAGGGCAGACGAGCAGTACTTC
TRBD2,TRBJ2-5,-,TRBV7-9,CASSGSGSRETQYF,TGTGCCAGCAGCGGAAGCGGGAGTCGGGAGACCCAGTACTTC
-,TRBJ1-6,-,TRBV19,CASSYSGVASPLHF,TGTGCCAGTAGTTATTCAGGGGTGGCATCACCCCTCCACTTT
-,TRBJ1-1,-,TRBV4-1,CASSQDPLGNTEAFF,TGCGCCAGCAGCCAAGATCCTCTAGGAAACACTGAAGCTTTCTTT
-,TRBJ1-2,-,TRBV20-1,CSASYGANYGYTF,TGCAGTGCTAGTTACGGAGCTAACTATGGCTACACCTTC
TRBD2,TRBJ2-5,-,TRBV19,CASSISSGKGWETQYF,TGTGCCAGTAGTATCTCTAGCGGGAAGGGATGGGAGACCCAGTACTTC
-,TRBJ1-1,-,TRBV29-1,CSVGPAKTEAFF,TGCAGCGTTGGACCGGCGAAGACTGAAGCTTTCTTT
-,TRBJ1-5,once,TRBV5-1,CASSLEPGLNQPQHF,TGCGCCAGCAGCTTGGAACCGGGTCTCAATCAGCCCCAGCATTTT
-,TRBJ1-1,-,TRBV7-8,CASSPSMNTEAFF,TGTGCCAGCAGCCCCTCTATGAACACTGAAGCTTTCTTT
-,TRBJ2-7,-,TRBV7-7,CASSAQGRGTDEQYF,TGTGCTAGCAGCGCCCAGGGACGAGGGACGGACGAGCAGTACTTC
-,TRBJ2-3,-,TRBV7-3,CASSFRDNTDTQYF,TGTGCCAGCAGCTTCCGGGACAACACAGATACGCAGTATTTT
-,TRBJ1-1,-,TRBV19,CASSITGGDTEAFF,TGTGCCAGTAGTATAACGGGAGGGGACACTGAAGCTTTCTTT
-,TRBJ1-3,-,TRBV12-2,CASRATGNTIYF,TGTGCAAGTCGCGCAACTGGAAACACCATATATTTT
-,TRBJ2-7,-,TRBV28,CASTGVTYEQYF,TGTGCCAGCACCGGGGTAACCTACGAGCAGTACTTC
TRBD1,TRBJ1-5,once,TRBV2,CASRKSTGDNQPQHF,TGTGCCAGCAGAAAATCGACAGGGGATAATCAGCCCCAGCATTTT
-,TRBJ1-1,once,TRBV10-3,CAISREENTEAFF,TGTGCCATCAGCAGGGAGGAGAACACTGAAGCTTTCTTT
TRBD2,TRBJ2-7,-,TRBV5-4,CASSLGLAGGQSYEQYF,TGTGCCAGCAGCTTGGGACTAGCGGGAGGGCAATCCTACGAGCAGTACTTC
TRBD1,TRBJ2-3,-,TRBV11-2,CASRTIRGTGWITDTQYF,TGTGCCAGCCGGACAATTCGAGGGACAGGGTGGATTACGGATACGCAGTATTTT
TRBD1,TRBJ1-1,-,TRBV18,CASSPMIGWTGDTEAFF,TGTGCCAGCTCCCCGATGATCGGTTGGACAGGGGACACTGAAGCTTTCTTT
-,TRBJ2-1,-,TRBV19,CASSIGRFYNEQFF,TGTGCCAGTAGTATCGGGCGCTTCTACAATGAGCAGTTCTTC